The rows below give T cell receptor beta chains drawn from one sample of a study of blood T cells in healthy people across ages. MiXCR, run by TCRdb on the 5' RACE reads, gives a single entry per CDR3 protein. The sample has around 1.5 million distinct CDR3 sequences, about 31% seen once. Sequenced sample: blood. The receptors derive from a woman aged 25 to 39 in good health. Each CDR3 is given with its conserved first and last residue. D genes are given only for firm matches. Clone sizes are given selectively: once, few, many, or a class where the clone is expanded.

V,D,J,size,DNA,CDR3
TRBV20-1,NA,TRBJ2-3,NA,TGCAGTGCTAGGCTCCGGACTAACGCAGGCACAGATACGCAGTATTTT,CSARLRTNAGTDTQYF
TRBV15,NA,TRBJ1-5,NA,TGTGCCACCAGCACTTCACTCGGGGACGGCTCTAGCAATCAGCCCCAGCATTTT,CATSTSLGDGSSNQPQHF
TRBV12-3/TRBV12-4,NA,TRBJ1-5,many,TGTGCCAGCAGTTTTACAGGGAGCAATCAGCCCCAGCATTTT,CASSFTGSNQPQHF
TRBV27,NA,TRBJ2-7,few,TGTGCCAGCAGTTTATCGAGATATGGATACGAGCAGTACTTC,CASSLSRYGYEQYF
TRBV20-1,TRBD1,TRBJ1-5,NA,TGCAGTGCTCTGACAGGGGAATACAATCAGCCCCAGCATTTT,CSALTGEYNQPQHF
TRBV20-1,TRBD1,TRBJ1-2,NA,TGCAGTGCTTGGACAGGGGAGGACTATGGCTACACCTTC,CSAWTGEDYGYTF
TRBV18,NA,TRBJ2-7,NA,TGTGCCAGCTCACGGGGGATGTCCTACGAGCAGTACTTC,CASSRGMSYEQYF
TRBV11-2,TRBD2,TRBJ2-1,NA,TGTGCCAGCAGCTTAGGTGGACTAGCGGGAGAAGAGCAGTTCTTC,CASSLGGLAGEEQFF
TRBV20-1,NA,TRBJ2-1,few,TGCAGTGCAACCGGGACAAGGGCGCATGAGCAGTTCTTC,CSATGTRAHEQFF
TRBV27,NA,TRBJ2-1,NA,TGTGCCAGCAGTTTGAACGGGGGAGTAAGGTACAATGAGCAGTTCTTC,CASSLNGGVRYNEQFF
TRBV5-1,NA,TRBJ1-5,few,TGCGCCAGCAGCTTGGGACCCTTAGGAGGTCAGCCCCAGCATTTT,CASSLGPLGGQPQHF
TRBV7-6,NA,TRBJ2-3,NA,TGTGCCAGCAGCAAGGGTATCTCTAGCACAAATACGCAGTATTTT,CASSKGISSTNTQYF
TRBV2,NA,TRBJ2-1,few,TGTGCCAGCACAAGGACCCCCGAGTATGAGCAGTTCTTC,CASTRTPEYEQFF
TRBV6-5,TRBD2,TRBJ2-7,few,TGTGCCAGCAGTTACCCCCTAGCGGACCATACCTACGAGCAGTACTTC,CASSYPLADHTYEQYF
TRBV5-1,TRBD2,TRBJ2-1,few,TGCGCCAGCAGTTTGGGGACTAGCTCTATGGATGAGCAGTTCTTC,CASSLGTSSMDEQFF
TRBV6-1,NA,TRBJ2-3,once,TGTGCCAGCAGTGAAGCCGGCAGGGCAATACCTAGCACAGATACGCAGTATTTT,CASSEAGRAIPSTDTQYF
TRBV19,NA,TRBJ1-2,NA,TGTGCCAGTAGTCCCGCAGGACAGTTTATCTCCTATGGCTACACCTTC,CASSPAGQFISYGYTF
TRBV18,NA,TRBJ2-7,NA,TGTGCCAGCTCACCACCGGGGGATTCCGTGGAGCAGTACTTC,CASSPPGDSVEQYF
TRBV24-1,NA,TRBJ2-5,NA,TGTGCCACCAGTGATCCCGGGGGGACCCAGTACTTC,CATSDPGGTQYF
TRBV27,TRBD2,TRBJ2-1,NA,TGTGCCAGCCTGCCGGAGCGGGGGGATTTATCCTACAATGAGCAGTTCTTC,CASLPERGDLSYNEQFF
TRBV21-1,NA,TRBJ1-1,NA,TGTGCCAGCAGCAAATCCCGGGCAGGCAGGGGGCGAAGGAACACTGAAGCTTTCTTT,CASSKSRAGRGRRNTEAFF
TRBV20-1,NA,TRBJ2-7,NA,TGCAGTGCTAGAGATCGTCTCAGTGGTGCGTCCGAGCAGTACTTC,CSARDRLSGASEQYF
TRBV5-1,NA,TRBJ2-5,few,TGCGCCAGCAGCCCTCAGGGATTAGGCCAAGAGACCCAGTACTTC,CASSPQGLGQETQYF
TRBV3-1,TRBD1,TRBJ2-1,few,TGTGCCAGCAGCCAAGACTGGACAGGTGAGGGGTACAATGAGCAGTTCTTC,CASSQDWTGEGYNEQFF
TRBV5-1,TRBD2,TRBJ2-5,NA,TGCGCCAGCGGCACCGGACTAGAGGGAGAGACCCAGTACTTC,CASGTGLEGETQYF
TRBV27,TRBD1,TRBJ2-7,few,TGTGCCAGCAGTTCATTACGCGACAGGGGCTACGAGCAGTACTTC,CASSSLRDRGYEQYF
TRBV27,NA,TRBJ2-1,NA,TGTGCCAGCACCATTACCCGTCACGGCCGCACATCAAAAAGGGAGCAGTTCTTC,CASTITRHGRTSKREQFF
TRBV10-3,NA,TRBJ1-2,NA,TGTGCCACCCTTCAGGGTAGCGTTAACTATGGCTACACCTTC,CATLQGSVNYGYTF
TRBV18,NA,TRBJ2-3,NA,TGTGCCAGCTCCCATGGGAGCCCAGATACGCAGTATTTT,CASSHGSPDTQYF
TRBV27,TRBD1,TRBJ2-3,NA,TGTGCCAGCAGTTGGGGGACAGGGGGCACAGATACGCAGTATTTT,CASSWGTGGTDTQYF
TRBV4-1,TRBD1,TRBJ2-7,many,TGCGCCAGCAGCGTCGGACCCGGGACAGGGGGCAACGAGCAGTACTTC,CASSVGPGTGGNEQYF
TRBV13,NA,TRBJ2-4,few,TGTGCCAGCAGCTTAGAAGGGAAGGAGCAGTACTTC,CASSLEGKEQYF
TRBV20-1,NA,TRBJ1-2,NA,TGCAGTGCTGGGACGGGGGAGTCTTATGGCTACACCTTC,CSAGTGESYGYTF
TRBV3-1,NA,TRBJ1-4,NA,TGTGCCAGCAGCCAAGACGACCCGGTGGAAAAACTGTTTTTT,CASSQDDPVEKLFF
TRBV27,TRBD1,TRBJ1-1,few,TGTGCCAGCGACCCAACAGGGGGCCACACTGAAGCTTTCTTT,CASDPTGGHTEAFF
TRBV24-1,TRBD1,TRBJ2-1,many,TGTGCCACCAGTGAGCCCCCGGGACAGGGCTCCTACAATGAGCAGTTCTTC,CATSEPPGQGSYNEQFF
TRBV25-1,NA,TRBJ2-7,few,TGTGCCAGCAGTGAAGGACGGTTGTCCCAGTACTTC,CASSEGRLSQYF
TRBV3-1,TRBD2,TRBJ2-7,many,TGTGCCAGCAGCCCTAGCGGGGGGAACTACGAGCAGTACTTC,CASSPSGGNYEQYF
TRBV2,NA,TRBJ1-5,few,TGTGCCAGCAGTGACAGCAACCTCAATCAGCCCCAGCATTTT,CASSDSNLNQPQHF
TRBV5-1,TRBD2,TRBJ2-1,many,TGTGCCAGCAGTTTAGTCTCTAGCGGGGGTTACAATGAGCAGTTCTTC,CASSLVSSGGYNEQFF
TRBV4-1,TRBD2,TRBJ2-7,many,TGTGCCAGCAGCCAGGGACTAGCGGGATCCTACGAGCAGTACTTC,CASSQGLAGSYEQYF
TRBV20-1,NA,TRBJ2-6,few,TGCAGTGTTCAGGCGGCACTCTGGGGGGCCAACGTCCTGACTTTC,CSVQAALWGANVLTF
TRBV5-4,NA,TRBJ1-2,NA,TGTGCCAGCAGCTTAGGTCCAGGGAGTGGCTACACCTTC,CASSLGPGSGYTF
TRBV20-1,NA,TRBJ2-7,few,TGCAGTGCCGGCGGGGATCGGTACGAGCAGTACTTC,CSAGGDRYEQYF
TRBV7-9,NA,TRBJ1-4,NA,TGTGCCAGCAGCTTAACAGGGACAACTAATGAAAAACTGTTTTTT,CASSLTGTTNEKLFF
TRBV25-1,NA,TRBJ2-2,NA,TGTGCCAGCAGTGACAGGGACCCCGCGAACACCGGGGAGCTGTTTTTT,CASSDRDPANTGELFF
TRBV4-1,NA,TRBJ2-1,many,TGCGCCAGCAGCCAAGATGTACTGAGAATTACCTACAATGAGCAGTTCTTC,CASSQDVLRITYNEQFF
TRBV6-1,NA,TRBJ2-3,NA,TGTGCCAGCATGCCCAGGGTAACCACAGATACGCAGTATTTT,CASMPRVTTDTQYF